This TCR beta chain appears in the sequencing data of a study of blood T cell repertoires in COVID-19. This clone was counted a few times. Here immunoSEQ multiplex PCR was the method, and the copy in TCRdb shows in-frame clones only, minus some. The repertoire holds about 280,000 clones, around 80% seen once, with more than 4% in the top ten. In germline, CDR1 is MNHEY, CDR2 SMNVEV (reference sequence). This CDR3 is built from 15 residues. V lost 8 bases and J lost 0, with 16 bases in between. Sequenced input: PBMCs or T cells enriched from blood (not recorded which). The rearrangement joins TRBV27 to TRBJ1-1, with D hard to call. The receptor was derived from a man aged 35 to 55 who had been exposed to COVID-19. The CDR3 spells CASLPLLALNTEAFF. The CDR3 DNA reads TGTGCCAGCCTCCCTTTGTTGGCCCTGAACACTGAAGCTTTCTTT.